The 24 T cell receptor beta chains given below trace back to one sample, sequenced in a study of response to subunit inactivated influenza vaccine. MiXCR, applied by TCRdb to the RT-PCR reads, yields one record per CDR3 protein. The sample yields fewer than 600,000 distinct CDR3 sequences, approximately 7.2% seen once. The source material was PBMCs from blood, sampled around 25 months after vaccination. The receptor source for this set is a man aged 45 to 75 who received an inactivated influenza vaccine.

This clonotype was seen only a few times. In nucleotides, the CDR3 is TGTGCCAGCAGCGTTGTGGGACAGCAGGGAGAGACCCAGTACTTC. Protein: CASSVVGQQGETQYF. The J gene is TRBJ2-5, the V gene TRBV9; the match to TRBD1 covers 7 bases. The CDR3 is 15 residues long. The V and J ends lost 2 bases and 4 bases, in that order; junction bases with no gene match: 8. The germline CDR1 and CDR2 sequences are SGDLS and YYNGEE.

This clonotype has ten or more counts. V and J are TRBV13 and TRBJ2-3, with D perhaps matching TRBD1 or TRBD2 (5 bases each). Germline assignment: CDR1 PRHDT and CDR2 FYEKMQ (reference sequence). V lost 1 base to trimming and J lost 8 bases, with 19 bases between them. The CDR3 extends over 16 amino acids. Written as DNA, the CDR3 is TGTGCCAGCAGCTTAGAGAGGGGCCGACCTGCAGGTACGCAGTATTTT. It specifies CASSLERGRPAGTQYF.

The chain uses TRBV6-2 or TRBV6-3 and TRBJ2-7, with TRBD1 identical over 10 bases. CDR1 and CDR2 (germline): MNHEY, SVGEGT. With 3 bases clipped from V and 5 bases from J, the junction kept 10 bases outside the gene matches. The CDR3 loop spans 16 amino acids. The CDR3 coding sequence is TGTGCCAGCAGTTATGGCGCCGGGACAGGGGCGAACGAGCAGTACTTC. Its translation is CASSYGAGTGANEQYF.

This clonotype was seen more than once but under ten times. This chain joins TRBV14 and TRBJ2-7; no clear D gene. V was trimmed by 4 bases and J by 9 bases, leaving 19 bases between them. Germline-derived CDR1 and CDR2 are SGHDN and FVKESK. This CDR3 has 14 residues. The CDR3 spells CASSPLPALTGQYF. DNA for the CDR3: TGTGCCAGCAGCCCCCTCCCCGCGCTGACTGGGCAGTACTTC.

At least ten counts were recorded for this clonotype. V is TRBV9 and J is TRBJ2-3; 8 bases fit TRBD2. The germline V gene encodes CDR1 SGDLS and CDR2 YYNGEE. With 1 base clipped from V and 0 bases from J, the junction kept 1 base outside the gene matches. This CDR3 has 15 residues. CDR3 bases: TGTGCCAGCAGCGTAACTAGCGGTAGCACAGATACGCAGTATTTT. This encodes CASSVTSGSTDTQYF.

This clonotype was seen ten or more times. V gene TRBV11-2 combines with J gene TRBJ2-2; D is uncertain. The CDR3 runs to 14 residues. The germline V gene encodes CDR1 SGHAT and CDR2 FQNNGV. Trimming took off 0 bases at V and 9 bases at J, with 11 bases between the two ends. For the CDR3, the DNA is TGTGCCAGCAGCTTAGATCGACTTTCCTGGGAGCTGTTTTTT. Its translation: CASSLDRLSWELFF.

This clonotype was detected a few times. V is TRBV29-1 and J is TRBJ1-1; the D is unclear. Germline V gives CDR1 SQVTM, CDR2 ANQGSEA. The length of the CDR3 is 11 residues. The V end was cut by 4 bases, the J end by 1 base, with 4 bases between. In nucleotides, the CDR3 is TGCAGCGTTGCCGCGAACACTGAAGCTTTCTTT. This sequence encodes CSVAANTEAFF.

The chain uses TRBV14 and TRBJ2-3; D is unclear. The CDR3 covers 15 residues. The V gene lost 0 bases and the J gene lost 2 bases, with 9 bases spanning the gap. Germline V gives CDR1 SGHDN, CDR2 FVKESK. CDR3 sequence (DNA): TGTGCCAGCAGCCAAGAAGGGTGGCTCACAGATACGCAGTATTTT. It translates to CASSQEGWLTDTQYF.

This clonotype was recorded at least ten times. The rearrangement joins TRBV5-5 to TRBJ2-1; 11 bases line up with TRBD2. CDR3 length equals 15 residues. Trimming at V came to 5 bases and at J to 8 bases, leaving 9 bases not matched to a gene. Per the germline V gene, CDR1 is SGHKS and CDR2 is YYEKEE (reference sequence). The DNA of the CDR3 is TGTGCCAGCAGGCTACTAGCGGGGGCCGCCGATGAGCAGTTCTTC. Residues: CASRLLAGAADEQFF.

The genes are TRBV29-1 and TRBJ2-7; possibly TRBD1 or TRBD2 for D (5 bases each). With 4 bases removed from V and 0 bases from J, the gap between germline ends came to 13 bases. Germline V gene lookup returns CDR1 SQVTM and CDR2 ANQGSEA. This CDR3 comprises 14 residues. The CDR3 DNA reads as TGCAGCGTTGCGGCTTGGGACGGCTCCTACGAGCAGTACTTC. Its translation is CSVAAWDGSYEQYF.

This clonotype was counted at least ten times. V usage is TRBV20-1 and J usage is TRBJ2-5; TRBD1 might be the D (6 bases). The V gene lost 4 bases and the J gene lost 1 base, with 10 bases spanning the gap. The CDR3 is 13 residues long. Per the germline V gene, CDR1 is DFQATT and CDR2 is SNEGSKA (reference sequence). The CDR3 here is CSATRTAQETQYF. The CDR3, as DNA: TGCAGTGCTACCAGGACAGCCCAAGAGACCCAGTACTTC.

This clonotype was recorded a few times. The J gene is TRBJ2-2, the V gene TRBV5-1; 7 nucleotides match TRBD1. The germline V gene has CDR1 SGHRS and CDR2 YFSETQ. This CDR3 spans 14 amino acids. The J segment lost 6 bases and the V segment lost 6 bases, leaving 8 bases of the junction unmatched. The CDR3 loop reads CASTRQQGSGELFF. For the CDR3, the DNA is TGCGCCAGCACCCGCCAACAGGGGTCCGGGGAGCTGTTTTTT. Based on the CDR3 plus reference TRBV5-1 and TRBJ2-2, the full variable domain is KAGVTQTPRYLIKTRGQQVTLSCSPISGHRSVSWYQQTPGQGLQFLFEYFSETQRNKGNFPGRFSGRQFSNSRSEMNVSTLELGDSALYLCASTRQQGSGELFFGEGSRLTVL.

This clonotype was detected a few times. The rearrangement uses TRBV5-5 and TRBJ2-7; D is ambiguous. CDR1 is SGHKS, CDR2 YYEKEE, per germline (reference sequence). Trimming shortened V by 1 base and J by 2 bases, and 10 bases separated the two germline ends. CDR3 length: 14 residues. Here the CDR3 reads CASSLLAETYEQYF. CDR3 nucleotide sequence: TGTGCCAGCAGCTTGTTAGCAGAGACCTACGAGCAGTACTTC.

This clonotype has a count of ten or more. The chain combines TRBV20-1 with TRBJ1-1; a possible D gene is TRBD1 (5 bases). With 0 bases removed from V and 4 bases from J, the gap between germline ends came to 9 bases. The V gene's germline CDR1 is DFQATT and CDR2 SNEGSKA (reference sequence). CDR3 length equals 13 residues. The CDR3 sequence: CSARDGGTTEAFF. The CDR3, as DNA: TGCAGTGCTAGAGATGGGGGGACCACTGAAGCTTTCTTT.

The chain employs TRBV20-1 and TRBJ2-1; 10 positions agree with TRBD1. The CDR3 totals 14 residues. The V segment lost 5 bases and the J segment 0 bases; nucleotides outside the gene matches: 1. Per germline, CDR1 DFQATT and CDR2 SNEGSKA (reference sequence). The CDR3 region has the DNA TGCAGTGCTTGGACAGGGGGCTCCTACAATGAGCAGTTCTTC. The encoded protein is CSAWTGGSYNEQFF.

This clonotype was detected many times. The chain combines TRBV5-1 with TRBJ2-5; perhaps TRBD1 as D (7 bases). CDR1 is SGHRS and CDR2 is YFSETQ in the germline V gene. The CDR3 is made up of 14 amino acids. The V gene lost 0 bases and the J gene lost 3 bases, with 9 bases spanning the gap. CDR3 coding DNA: TGCGCCAGCAGCTTGGCAGGGGGGAAAGAGACCCAGTACTTC. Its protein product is CASSLAGGKETQYF.

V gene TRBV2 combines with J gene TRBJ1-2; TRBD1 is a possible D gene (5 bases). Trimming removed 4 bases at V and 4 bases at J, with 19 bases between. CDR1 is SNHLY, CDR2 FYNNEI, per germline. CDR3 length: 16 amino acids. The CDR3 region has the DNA TGTGCCAGCAGTGGCCCTGGGCAGGGTTCCAGCTATGGCTACACCTTC. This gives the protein CASSGPGQGSSYGYTF.

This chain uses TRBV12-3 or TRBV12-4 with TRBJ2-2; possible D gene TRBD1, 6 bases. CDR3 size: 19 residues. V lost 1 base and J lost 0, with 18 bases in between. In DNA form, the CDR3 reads TGTGCCAGCAGTTTAGGGGTCAGGGGAGTAGGAGCGAACACCGGGGAGCTGTTTTTT. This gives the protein CASSLGVRGVGANTGELFF.

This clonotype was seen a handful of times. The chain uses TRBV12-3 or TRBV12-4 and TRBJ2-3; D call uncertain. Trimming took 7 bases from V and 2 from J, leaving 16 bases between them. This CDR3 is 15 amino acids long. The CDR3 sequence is CASNIHHGDTDTQYF. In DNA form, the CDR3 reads TGTGCCAGCAACATCCATCACGGAGACACAGATACGCAGTATTTT.

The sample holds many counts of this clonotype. The CDR3 nucleotides are TGCGCCAGCAGCACCCCCTCGGGCACCGGGGAGCTGTTTTTT. Translation: CASSTPSGTGELFF. The chain uses TRBV5-1 and TRBJ2-2; D not resolved. CDR3 size: 14 residues. V was cut by 4 bases and J by 4 bases, with 11 bases left in between. Germline V CDR1 and CDR2: SGHRS, YFSETQ. The full variable domain, in which reference TRBV5-1 and TRBJ2-2 provide the parts outside the CDR3, is KAGVTQTPRYLIKTRGQQVTLSCSPISGHRSVSWYQQTPGQGLQFLFEYFSETQRNKGNFPGRFSGRQFSNSRSEMNVSTLELGDSALYLCASSTPSGTGELFFGEGSRLTVL.

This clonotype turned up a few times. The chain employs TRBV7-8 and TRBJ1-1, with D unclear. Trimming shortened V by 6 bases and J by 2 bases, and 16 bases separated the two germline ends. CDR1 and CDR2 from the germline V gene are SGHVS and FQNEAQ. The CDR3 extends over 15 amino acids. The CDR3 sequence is CASSLGMVRNTEAFF. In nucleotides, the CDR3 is TGTGCCAGCAGTCTAGGGATGGTCAGAAACACTGAAGCTTTCTTT.

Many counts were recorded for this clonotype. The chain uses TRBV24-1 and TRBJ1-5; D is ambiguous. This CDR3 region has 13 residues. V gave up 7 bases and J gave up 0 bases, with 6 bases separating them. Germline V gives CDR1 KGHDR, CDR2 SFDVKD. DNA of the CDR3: TGTGCCACCAGGGGTAATAGCAATCAGCCCCAGCATTTT. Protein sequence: CATRGNSNQPQHF.

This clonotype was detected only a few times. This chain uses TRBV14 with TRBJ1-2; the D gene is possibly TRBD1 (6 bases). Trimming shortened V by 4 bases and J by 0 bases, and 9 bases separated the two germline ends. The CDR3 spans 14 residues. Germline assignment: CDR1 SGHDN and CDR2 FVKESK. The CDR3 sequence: CASSRDTSNYGYTF. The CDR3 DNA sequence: TGTGCCAGCAGCCGGGACACCTCTAACTATGGCTACACCTTC.

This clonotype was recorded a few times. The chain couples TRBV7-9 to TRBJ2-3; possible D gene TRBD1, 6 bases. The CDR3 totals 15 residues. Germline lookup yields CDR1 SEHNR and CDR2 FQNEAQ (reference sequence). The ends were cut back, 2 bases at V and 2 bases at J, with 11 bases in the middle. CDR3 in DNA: TGTGCCAGCAGCTTACCTACAGGGACCACAGATACGCAGTATTTT. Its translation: CASSLPTGTTDTQYF.